A selection of T cell receptor beta chains follows, all from one sample in a study of molecular identifiers for immune sequencing clone quantification. TCRdb itself ran the PCR reads through MiXCR, one entry per CDR3 protein. The sample has about 40,000 distinct CDR3 sequences, about a fifth seen once. The sequencing input was naive CD8+ T cells from blood, with Jurkat cell RNA spiked in. These receptors were collected from a human donor in good health. Some libraries in this study had Jurkat cell RNA spiked in. CDR3s include the opening cysteine and the closing phenylalanine or tryptophan. Each record gives: D gene, clone size, J gene, V gene, CDR3 protein, CDR3 DNA. The D gene is left open where the match is weak. The size of a clone is reported for some rows only, either as once, few or many, or as a class for expanded clones.

TRBD2 | many | TRBJ2-7 | TRBV4-1 | CASSQRLAGVVNEQYF | TGCGCCAGCAGCCAGCGACTAGCGGGAGTGGTCAACGAGCAGTACTTC
- | many | TRBJ2-2 | TRBV28 | CASSFMGLIKNTGELFF | TGTGCCAGCAGTTTCATGGGACTCATAAAGAACACCGGGGAGCTGTTTTTT
TRBD1 | few | TRBJ2-1 | TRBV19 | CASNPTGANNEQFF | TGTGCCAGTAACCCGACAGGGGCCAACAATGAGCAGTTCTTC
- | - | TRBJ2-5 | TRBV11-3 | CASSLARTDQETQYF | TGTGCCAGCAGCTTAGCCCGGACGGACCAAGAGACCCAGTACTTC
- | many | TRBJ2-3 | TRBV7-9 | CASSLAMGLSLHTQYF | TGTGCCAGCAGCTTAGCTATGGGACTCTCACTACATACGCAGTATTTT
- | many | TRBJ2-2 | TRBV20-1 | CSARTSGELFF | TGCAGTGCTAGGACCTCCGGGGAGCTGTTTTTT
TRBD2 | - | TRBJ2-1 | TRBV6-6 | CASSAPGTSGSIGYEQFF | TGTGCCAGCTCCGCTCCGGGGACTAGCGGGAGTATCGGGTATGAGCAGTTCTTC
- | few | TRBJ2-2 | TRBV28 | CASSLGGGAELFF | TGTGCCAGCAGTTTAGGGGGGGGCGCGGAGCTGTTTTTT
TRBD2 | many | TRBJ2-7 | TRBV18 | CASSPPRGVEGRPYEQYF | TGTGCCAGCTCACCACCGCGGGGGGTGGAAGGCCGTCCCTACGAGCAGTACTTC
- | - | TRBJ1-1 | TRBV29-1 | CSVGGAGGKAEAFF | TGCAGCGTTGGAGGAGCTGGGGGCAAGGCTGAAGCTTTCTTT
- | few | TRBJ2-3 | TRBV6-2/TRBV6-3 | CASSLNPTTDTQYF | TGTGCCAGCAGTCTCAACCCTACCACAGATACGCAGTATTTT
- | many | TRBJ2-7 | TRBV27 | CASSFSVRYEQYF | TGTGCCAGCAGTTTCAGTGTCCGCTACGAGCAGTACTTC
- | few | TRBJ2-7 | TRBV6-6 | CASSYSGYYEQYF | TGTGCCAGCAGTTACTCGGGTTACTACGAGCAGTACTTC
TRBD1 | many | TRBJ2-5 | TRBV4-1 | CASSPWTGDLETQYF | TGCGCCAGCAGCCCTTGGACAGGGGACTTAGAGACCCAGTACTTC
- | many | TRBJ2-5 | TRBV6-2/TRBV6-3 | CASSSLGETQYF | TGTGCCAGCAGTTCCTTGGGGGAGACCCAGTACTTC
- | many | TRBJ1-5 | TRBV6-1 | CASERTTNQPQHF | TGTGCCAGCGAGAGGACAACTAATCAGCCCCAGCATTTT
- | - | TRBJ2-1 | TRBV6-5 | CASSYTQWGGLDNGQFF | TGTGCCAGCAGTTACACCCAATGGGGGGGCTTAGACAATGGGCAGTTCTTC
- | many | TRBJ1-5 | TRBV20-1 | CSASVQGRPNQPQHF | TGCAGTGCTAGTGTGCAGGGGCGGCCAAATCAGCCCCAGCATTTT
- | many | TRBJ1-4 | TRBV4-2 | CASSQVFGPPNEKLFF | TGTGCCAGCAGCCAAGTGTTTGGGCCCCCTAATGAAAAACTGTTTTTT
TRBD1 | few | TRBJ2-7 | TRBV24-1 | CATSGGTGSYEQYF | TGTGCCACCAGTGGCGGGACAGGGTCGTACGAGCAGTACTTC
TRBD1 | many | TRBJ1-6 | TRBV4-1 | CASSHLGQGNSPLHF | TGCGCCAGCAGCCATCTCGGACAGGGGAATTCACCCCTCCACTTT
TRBD2 | many | TRBJ2-3 | TRBV7-2 | CASSPTGGGRVTDTQYF | TGTGCCAGCAGCCCTACGGGTGGCGGGAGGGTCACAGATACGCAGTATTTT
- | many | TRBJ1-2 | TRBV29-1 | CSVESGSEYGYTF | TGCAGCGTTGAGAGTGGGTCAGAATATGGCTACACCTTC
TRBD2 | many | TRBJ2-1 | TRBV4-1 | CASSQGLAGVYNEQFF | TGCGCCAGCAGCCAGGGCCTGGCGGGAGTTTACAATGAGCAGTTCTTC
TRBD2 | - | TRBJ2-5 | TRBV28 | CASSSVAGQETQYF | TGTGCCAGCAGTTCGGTAGCGGGTCAAGAGACCCAGTACTTC
- | - | TRBJ2-3 | TRBV28 | CASSYLRGSGYQPPDTQYF | TGTGCCAGCAGTTACCTCCGAGGCTCCGGGTATCAACCGCCAGATACGCAGTATTTT
- | few | TRBJ1-2 | TRBV25-1 | CASSEWFDYGYTF | TGTGCCAGCAGTGAATGGTTTGACTATGGCTACACCTTC
- | few | TRBJ1-5 | TRBV27 | CASTSTPHQPQHF | TGTGCCAGCACCTCGACACCCCATCAGCCCCAGCATTTT
- | many | TRBJ1-1 | TRBV7-2 | CASSLVQMNTEAFF | TGTGCCAGCAGCTTAGTCCAAATGAACACTGAAGCTTTCTTT
- | many | TRBJ2-5 | TRBV28 | CASSRARGGETQYF | TGTGCCAGCAGCAGGGCAAGGGGGGGTGAGACCCAGTACTTC
TRBD1 | many | TRBJ1-5 | TRBV5-1 | CASSQWTGSQPQHF | TGCGCCAGCAGCCAATGGACAGGCTCTCAGCCCCAGCATTTT
TRBD2 | few | TRBJ2-7 | TRBV28 | CASRTPLASGSYEQYF | TGTGCCAGCAGGACCCCCCTAGCTAGCGGTTCCTACGAGCAGTACTTC
TRBD2 | many | TRBJ2-1 | TRBV28 | CASSGTSGGYNEQFF | TGTGCCAGCAGCGGGACTAGCGGGGGATACAATGAGCAGTTCTTC
- | many | TRBJ1-4 | TRBV5-5 | CASSFTYQGATEKLFF | TGTGCCAGCAGCTTTACTTATCAGGGAGCGACCGAAAAACTGTTTTTT
- | many | TRBJ2-7 | TRBV21-1 | CASSKGLNRTYEQYF | TGTGCCAGCAGCAAAGGACTCAACCGGACATACGAGCAGTACTTC
- | many | TRBJ1-1 | TRBV4-2 | CASSQATFDTEAFF | TGTGCCAGCAGCCAAGCCACCTTCGACACTGAAGCTTTCTTT
TRBD2 | many | TRBJ2-7 | TRBV10-3 | CAISEPGLALDEQYF | TGTGCCATCAGCGAGCCGGGACTAGCCCTTGACGAGCAGTACTTC
- | many | TRBJ2-5 | TRBV7-9 | CATSTDGAYQETQYF | TGTGCCACCTCAACTGACGGGGCCTACCAAGAGACCCAGTACTTC
- | many | TRBJ1-1 | TRBV7-6 | CASSTGGMNTEAFF | TGTGCCAGCAGCACCGGGGGCATGAACACTGAAGCTTTCTTT
TRBD1 | - | TRBJ1-2 | TRBV29-1 | CSVDDRVGGYTF | TGCAGCGTTGACGACAGGGTGGGCGGCTACACCTTC
- | many | TRBJ2-1 | TRBV28 | CASSLLVAFSNEQFF | TGTGCCAGCAGTTTATTGGTAGCCTTTTCCAATGAGCAGTTCTTC
- | - | TRBJ2-1 | TRBV20-1 | CSAGGHPANDNEQFF | TGCAGTGCTGGGGGACACCCTGCAAATGACAATGAGCAGTTCTTC
- | many | TRBJ1-2 | TRBV9 | CASSVGYSPQGYTF | TGTGCCAGCAGCGTAGGCTACAGTCCTCAGGGCTACACCTTC
- | - | TRBJ2-5 | TRBV28 | CASSPRGYQTQYF | TGTGCCAGCAGTCCCCGAGGGTACCAGACCCAGTACTTC
- | many | TRBJ2-7 | TRBV7-8 | CASSLGEAGLSGQYF | TGTGCCAGCAGCTTAGGGGAGGCAGGTTTAAGTGGGCAGTACTTC
TRBD2 | many | TRBJ2-3 | TRBV20-1 | CSARTSGSTDTQYF | TGCAGTGCACGAACTAGCGGGAGCACAGATACGCAGTATTTT
- | many | TRBJ1-2 | TRBV4-3 | CASSQVQGPVDGYTF | TGCGCCAGCAGCCAAGTCCAGGGGCCAGTGGATGGCTACACCTTC
- | many | TRBJ2-7 | TRBV5-5 | CASSLEPPDYYEQYF | TGTGCCAGCAGCTTGGAGCCACCCGATTACTACGAGCAGTACTTC
- | many | TRBJ2-2 | TRBV7-2 | CASSLISGELFF | TGTGCCAGCAGCTTGATTTCCGGAGAGCTGTTTTTT
- | many | TRBJ2-1 | TRBV7-9 | CASSWDGNEQFF | TGTGCCAGCAGCTGGGATGGGAATGAGCAGTTCTTC
- | once | TRBJ2-7 | TRBV5-4 | CASSSGDYEQYF | TGTGCCAGCAGTTCGGGAGACTACGAGCAGTACTTC
- | many | TRBJ2-7 | TRBV29-1 | CSVPDRSSPLGQYF | TGCAGCGTCCCCGACAGGAGTAGCCCACTTGGGCAGTACTTC
TRBD2 | many | TRBJ2-1 | TRBV2 | CASSEVVSGSYNEQFF | TGTGCCAGCAGTGAAGTTGTTAGCGGGTCCTACAATGAGCAGTTCTTC
- | many | TRBJ2-7 | TRBV6-2/TRBV6-3 | CAIGGGGYEQYF | TGTGCCATCGGGGGAGGAGGTTACGAGCAGTACTTC
- | many | TRBJ2-2 | TRBV7-9 | CASRPITGHRGNTGELFF | TGTGCCAGCCGGCCTATAACGGGACACCGGGGAAACACCGGGGAGCTGTTTTTT